This passage covers 22 T cell receptor beta chains from one sample sequenced in a study of T-cell memory formation after mild COVID-19. Via MiXCR, TCRdb re-called the 5' RACE reads, giving one row per CDR3 protein. The sample has 430,000 or so distinct CDR3 sequences; around 25% are singletons. Material: PBMCs or a T cell subset sorted from them (not recorded which). The receptors were gathered from an adult woman who had mild COVID-19 (a few samples of this study predate the infection). Cell type and time point are not known.

This chain joins TRBV20-1 and TRBJ2-7; D is undetermined. The CDR3 extends over 15 amino acids. Trimming removed 5 bases at V and 3 bases at J, with 20 bases between. CDR1 and CDR2 from the germline V gene are DFQATT and SNEGSKA (reference sequence). CDR3 region: CSARRHGPISYEQYF. The CDR3 DNA is TGCAGTGCTCGCCGGCACGGGCCCATAAGCTACGAGCAGTACTTC.

The V and J genes are TRBV6-5 and TRBJ2-1, with D hard to call. The germline V gene encodes CDR1 MNHEY and CDR2 SVGAGI. Deletions cut 2 bases from V and 0 bases from J, with 14 bases between. The CDR3 has 17 residues. The chain's CDR3 is CASSYGGLSSSYNEQFF. Written as DNA, the CDR3 is TGTGCCAGCAGTTACGGTGGGTTATCAAGCTCCTACAATGAGCAGTTCTTC.

On this clonotype: The junction differs from germline at one of its ends, possibly a read error. The chain uses TRBV11-1 and TRBJ2-5; D perhaps matches TRBD2 (6 bases). The CDR3 is 15 amino acids. Germline CDR1 reads SGHAT; CDR2 reads FQDESV (reference sequence). The CDR3 region is CASRLAEGGGETQYF. DNA for the CDR3: TGTGCCAGCAGATTAGCGGAAGGAGGTGGGGAGACCCAGTACTTC.

This chain uses TRBV18 with TRBJ2-7; D not resolved. The V gene lost 4 bases and the J gene lost 0 bases, with 10 bases spanning the gap. Germline V gives CDR1 KGHSH, CDR2 LQKENI. CDR3 length equals 14 residues. In nucleotides, the CDR3 is TGTGCCAGCTCACGGCGCGAGAGCTCCTACGAGCAGTACTTC. It specifies CASSRRESSYEQYF.

This clonotype was recorded a few times. The rearrangement joins TRBV5-5 to TRBJ2-5; no clear D gene. The V end lost 0 bases, the J end lost 5 bases, and 11 bases lay between the germline ends. The germline V gene encodes CDR1 SGHKS and CDR2 YYEKEE (reference sequence). CDR3 length equals 14 residues. CDR3 amino acids: CASSLGLLVETQYF. In DNA form, the CDR3 reads TGTGCCAGCAGCTTGGGACTTCTTGTGGAGACCCAGTACTTC.

J is TRBJ2-7 and V is TRBV12-3 or TRBV12-4; no clear D gene. V was clipped by 3 bases and J by 5 bases, with 17 bases between them. The CDR3 covers 15 residues. Written as DNA, the CDR3 is TGTGCCAGCAGTTTCAGGATTAGAGGCGAAAACGAGCAGTACTTC. This gives the protein CASSFRIRGENEQYF.

This chain uses TRBV10-3 with TRBJ2-3, with unresolved D. Germline CDR1 reads ENHRY; CDR2 reads SYGVKD. Trimming pared 7 bases from V and 4 bases from J, leaving 15 bases between. There are 14 residues in the CDR3. The CDR3 here is CAIKDGPSPDTQYF. The CDR3 nucleotides are TGTGCCATCAAAGACGGGCCAAGCCCAGATACGCAGTATTTT.

This clonotype was found a few times. The chain joins TRBV11-3 to TRBJ1-1; TRBD1 is a possible D gene (6 bases). CDR3 length equals 15 residues. Germline V CDR1 and CDR2: SGHNT, YENEEA. The germline V and J ends were trimmed by 5 bases and 0 bases, with 13 bases remaining between them. CDR3 amino acids: CASSLQGSLNTEAFF. The CDR3 DNA reads as TGTGCCAGCAGCCTACAGGGTTCCTTGAACACTGAAGCTTTCTTT.

The gene calls are TRBV6-2 or TRBV6-3 and TRBJ1-5, with unresolved D. The V end lost 6 bases, the J end lost 5 bases, and 29 bases lay between the germline ends. This CDR3 has 19 residues. CDR1 and CDR2 from the germline V gene are MNHEY and SVGEGT. The CDR3 protein is CASSPILGSLTTSYQPQHF. The CDR3 DNA follows: TGTGCCAGCAGCCCAATACTCGGGAGCTTAACGACATCTTATCAGCCCCAGCATTTT.

This clonotype was seen a handful of times. V usage is TRBV4-1 and J usage is TRBJ2-6, with TRBD2 identical over 7 bases. Germline V lookup: CDR1 MGHRA, CDR2 YSYEKL. Germline trimming cut 0 bases from V and 2 bases from J; bases unmatched to any gene: 1. This CDR3 contains 16 residues. Written as DNA, the CDR3 is TGCGCCAGCAGCCAAGATCGGGGGGCTGGGGCCAACGTCCTGACTTTC. Encoded protein: CASSQDRGAGANVLTF.

The J gene is TRBJ2-5, the V gene TRBV5-4; 9 positions match TRBD2. V lost 1 base to trimming and J lost 0 bases; unmatched junction nucleotides: 1. CDR1 and CDR2 (germline): SGHNT, YYREEE (reference sequence). The CDR3 has 15 amino acids. CDR3 region: CASSLPSGDQETQYF. CDR3 coding DNA: TGTGCCAGCAGCTTGCCTAGCGGGGACCAAGAGACCCAGTACTTC.

This clonotype was counted a few times. The chain employs TRBV7-2 and TRBJ2-7, with D possibly TRBD1 on 6 matching bases. The CDR3 extends over 16 amino acids. The germline V and J ends were trimmed by 2 bases and 3 bases, with 17 bases remaining between them. Germline V gives CDR1 SGHTA, CDR2 FQGNSA. The DNA of the CDR3 is TGTGCCAGCAGCTTACTAACAGGGAATCCGAACTACGAGCAGTACTTC. Translating it yields CASSLLTGNPNYEQYF.

In its sample, this clonotype was seen a few times. This rearrangement joins TRBV20-1 to TRBJ2-1, with D possibly being TRBD1 (5 bases). Germline V CDR1 and CDR2: DFQATT, SNEGSKA (reference sequence). V lost 0 bases to trimming and J lost 10 bases, with 19 bases between them. The CDR3 contains 15 residues. CDR3 in amino acids: CSARDFQRFGQEQFF. The CDR3 DNA reads as TGCAGTGCTAGAGATTTCCAACGCTTCGGACAAGAGCAGTTCTTC.

The gene calls are TRBV7-9 and TRBJ1-1; a weak D match, TRBD1 (5 bases). CDR1 and CDR2 (germline): SEHNR, FQNEAQ (reference sequence). The CDR3 has 14 amino acids. V lost 5 bases and J 7 bases, leaving 17 bases between the germline ends. The CDR3 sequence: CASSQGFRNGEAFF. As DNA, the CDR3 is TGTGCCAGCAGCCAGGGATTTCGGAACGGTGAAGCTTTCTTT.

The CDR3 protein is CASSLDVGPYEQYF. The DNA of the CDR3 is TGTGCCAGCAGCTTAGACGTCGGGCCCTACGAGCAGTACTTC. The chain carries TRBV7-2 and TRBJ2-7; no definite D call. The CDR3 covers 14 residues. Germline V CDR1 and CDR2: SGHTA, FQGNSA. Trimming stripped 1 base from V and 2 bases from J, with 9 bases between.

This clonotype came up a few times. The rearrangement uses TRBV5-1 and TRBJ1-6; 7 bases are a match to TRBD1. Germline trimming cut 1 base from V and 5 bases from J; bases unmatched to any gene: 6. This CDR3 contains 16 residues. Germline assignment: CDR1 SGHRS and CDR2 YFSETQ. CDR3 sequence: CASSLTGDTDNSPLHF. CDR3 in DNA: TGCGCCAGCAGCTTGACAGGGGATACGGATAATTCACCCCTCCACTTT.

This clonotype was seen a few times. This chain links TRBV20-1 with TRBJ2-7; no definite D call. Trimming took off 0 bases at V and 4 bases at J, with 13 bases between the two ends. The CDR3 runs 14 residues. From germline, CDR1 is DFQATT and CDR2 SNEGSKA (reference sequence). CDR3 sequence (DNA): TGCAGTGCTAGAGATACACCTAGACCTTACGAGCAGTACTTC. Translation: CSARDTPRPYEQYF.

This chain uses TRBV15 with TRBJ2-5; 8 nucleotides line up with TRBD2. V lost 1 base and J lost 5; bases outside the gene matches: 12. CDR1 is LNHNV, CDR2 YYDKDF, per germline (reference sequence). The CDR3 consists of 17 residues. The CDR3 DNA sequence: TGTGCCACCAGCAGAGCTCCGCCGGGACTAGGTTTGGAGACCCAGTACTTC. Protein sequence: CATSRAPPGLGLETQYF.

This clonotype was picked up a small number of times. This chain links TRBV5-1 with TRBJ1-1; the D is unclear. Germline-derived CDR1 and CDR2 are SGHRS and YFSETQ. The germline V and J ends were trimmed by 6 bases and 1 base, with 10 bases remaining between them. The length of the CDR3 is 13 residues. The CDR3 DNA follows: TGCGCCAGCACAACCTCGGGGAACACTGAAGCTTTCTTT. This sequence encodes CASTTSGNTEAFF. Full variable domain (rest looked up from reference TRBV5-1 and TRBJ1-1): KAGVTQTPRYLIKTRGQQVTLSCSPISGHRSVSWYQQTPGQGLQFLFEYFSETQRNKGNFPGRFSGRQFSNSRSEMNVSTLELGDSALYLCASTTSGNTEAFFGQGTRLTVV.

V is TRBV5-4 and J is TRBJ2-7, with 8 bases lining up with TRBD1. This CDR3 has 13 residues. CDR1 is SGHNT and CDR2 is YYREEE in the germline V gene (reference sequence). V dropped 5 bases and J dropped 2; count of bases not matched to a gene: 3. CDR3 coding DNA: TGTGCCAGCAGATCGGGACAGGCCTACGAGCAGTACTTC. Protein: CASRSGQAYEQYF. The full variable domain, completed using reference TRBV5-4 and TRBJ2-7, is ETGVTQSPTHLIKTRGQQVTLRCSSQSGHNTVSWYQQALGQGPQFIFQYYREEENGRGNFPPRFSGLQFPNYSSELNVNALELDDSALYLCASRSGQAYEQYFGPGTRLTVT.

This clonotype appeared once. This rearrangement joins TRBV29-1 to TRBJ2-3, with a tentative D call TRBD1 (8 bases). Germline V gene sequence: CDR1 SQVTM, CDR2 ANQGSEA. V lost 6 bases to trimming and J lost 1 base, with 29 bases between them. This CDR3 region has 19 residues. The CDR3 nucleotides are TGCAGCGTGGGGGGGGTCCCCACCCAGGGGGCTAAGGGCACAGATACGCAGTATTTT. Its protein is CSVGGVPTQGAKGTDTQYF.

This rearrangement joins TRBV9 to TRBJ1-5; 10 bases are shared with TRBD1. V was pared by 3 bases and J by 6 bases, with 3 bases of the junction left unmatched. From germline, CDR1 is SGDLS and CDR2 YYNGEE. The CDR3 has 14 amino acids. CDR3 sequence reads: CASSAGQGSQPQHF. The CDR3 nucleotides read TGTGCCAGCAGCGCGGGACAGGGGAGTCAGCCCCAGCATTTT.